This T cell receptor (beta chain) was sequenced for a study of CD4 T cells in relation to SARS-CoV-2 and coronaviruses. Across the study: After 10 to 11 days of antigen culture, PBMC TCR beta CDR3s were sequenced. Study-level findings and limits: Pre-pandemic and post-infection samples never came from the same donor.

V was shortened by 8 bases and J by 2 bases, with 8 bases between the two germline ends. This CDR3 comprises 12 residues. TCRdb keeps only in-frame clones here, not all; method: immunoSEQ multiplex PCR. The table records 9,500 to 12,000 clones, 80% to 85% of them present only once. The unexposed donors gave CD4+ T cells in about 2010-2019, prior to COVID-19. Isolation of CD4+ T cells took place after less than twelve days in culture. Unexposed-donor CD4+ T cells were probed with SARS-CoV-2 S/N and four cold-coronavirus spikes, cells permitting. Fresh IL-2 medium replaced half the medium on days 3 and 7. About this clone: What it recognizes is unknown.

The chain carries TRBV12-3 or TRBV12-4 and TRBJ2-3, with D uncertain. This receptor was obtained from a human donor in good health. Sequencing was performed on CD4+ T cells from PBMCs, cultured in vitro. The CDR3 DNA reads as TGTGCCAGCGGTGGTAACACAGATACGCAGTATTTT. Translated, it gives CASGGNTDTQYF.